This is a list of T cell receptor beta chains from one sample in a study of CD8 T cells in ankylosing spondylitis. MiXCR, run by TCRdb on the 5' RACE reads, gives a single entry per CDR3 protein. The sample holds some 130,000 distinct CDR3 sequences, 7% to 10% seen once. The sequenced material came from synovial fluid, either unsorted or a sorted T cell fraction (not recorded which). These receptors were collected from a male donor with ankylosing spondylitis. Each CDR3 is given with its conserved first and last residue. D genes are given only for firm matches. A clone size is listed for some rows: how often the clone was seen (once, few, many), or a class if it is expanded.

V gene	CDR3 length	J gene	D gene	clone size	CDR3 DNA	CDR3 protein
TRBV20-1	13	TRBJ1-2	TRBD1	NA	TGCAGTGCTAAACAGGGGTGGGACTATGGCTACACCTTC	CSAKQGWDYGYTF
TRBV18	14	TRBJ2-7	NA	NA	TGTGCCAGCTCCCATGACAGGAGGGACTACGAGCAGTACTTC	CASSHDRRDYEQYF
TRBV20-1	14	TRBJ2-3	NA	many	TGCAGTGCTTTCCTCCAATATGGGGCAGATACGCAGTATTTT	CSAFLQYGADTQYF
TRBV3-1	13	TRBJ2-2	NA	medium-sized	TGTGCCAGCCCCCATCCCGCGACCGGGGAGCTGTTTTTT	CASPHPATGELFF
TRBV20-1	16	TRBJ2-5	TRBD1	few	TGCAGTGCTAGTCCCTCAATTGGGACAGTCCAAGAGACCCAGTACTTC	CSASPSIGTVQETQYF
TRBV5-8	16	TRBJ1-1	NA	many	TGTGCCAGCAGCCACACTGACGGACGCTACACTGAGGAAGCTTTCTTT	CASSHTDGRYTEEAFF
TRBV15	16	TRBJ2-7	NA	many	TGTGCCACCAGCAGAGATGGGGGGACGGGGGCCTACGAGCAGTACTTC	CATSRDGGTGAYEQYF
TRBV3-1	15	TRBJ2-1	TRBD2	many	TGTGCCAGCAGCCATGTAGCGGGGATCTACAATGAGCAGTTCTTC	CASSHVAGIYNEQFF
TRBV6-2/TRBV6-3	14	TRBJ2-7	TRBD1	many	TGTGCCAGCCTTGACAGGGCCACCTCCTACGAGCAGTACTTC	CASLDRATSYEQYF
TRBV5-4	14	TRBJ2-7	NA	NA	TGTGCCAGCAGCTTGGGGGCCGACACCTACGAGCAGTACTTC	CASSLGADTYEQYF
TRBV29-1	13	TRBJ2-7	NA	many	TGCAGCGTTGCAGGGCAGATTTCCTACGAGCAGTACTTC	CSVAGQISYEQYF
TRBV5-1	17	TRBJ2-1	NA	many	TGCGCCAGCAGCCGCCAAGAAAGGGGGGGTCCATATGATGAGCAGTTCTTC	CASSRQERGGPYDEQFF
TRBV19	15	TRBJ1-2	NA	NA	TGTGCCAGTAGTATTGGTAAAGCGGCCCACTATGGCTACACCTTC	CASSIGKAAHYGYTF
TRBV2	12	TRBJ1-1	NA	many	TGTGCCAGCGACAGACAATACACTGAAGCTTTCTTT	CASDRQYTEAFF
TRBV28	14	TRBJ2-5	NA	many	TGTGCCAGCAGTTTATCGAGGGCCCAAGAGACCCAGTACTTC	CASSLSRAQETQYF
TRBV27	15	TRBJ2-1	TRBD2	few	TGTGCCAGCAGTTTTCTTTCGGGGGGACGGAATGAGCAGTTCTTC	CASSFLSGGRNEQFF
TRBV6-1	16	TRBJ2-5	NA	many	TGTGCCAGCAGTCCCCGGACAGCTAGGTTCCAAGAGACCCAGTACTTC	CASSPRTARFQETQYF
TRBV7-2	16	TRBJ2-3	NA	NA	TGTGCCAGCAGCTTAGCGTTAGGGTCAACCACAGATACGCAGTATTTT	CASSLALGSTTDTQYF
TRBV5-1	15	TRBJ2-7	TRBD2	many	TGCGCCAGCACCGAGACTAGCGGGATACCCTACGAGCAGTACTTC	CASTETSGIPYEQYF
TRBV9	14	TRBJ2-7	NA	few	TGTGCCAGCAGCGTCCGCGGTTGGGGCCACGAGCAGTACTTC	CASSVRGWGHEQYF
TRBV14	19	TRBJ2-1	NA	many	TGTGCCAGCAGTTACACAGGGGGGCTAGCGGTCCCGATCTACAATGAGCAGTTCTTC	CASSYTGGLAVPIYNEQFF
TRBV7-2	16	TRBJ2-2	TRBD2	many	TGTGCCAGCAGCCCAATAGCGGGGGGGAACACCGGGGAGCTGTTTTTT	CASSPIAGGNTGELFF
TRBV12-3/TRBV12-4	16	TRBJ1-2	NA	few	TGTGCCAGCAGTTCGACCCGCACCGGAATCCCTCATGGCTACACCTTC	CASSSTRTGIPHGYTF
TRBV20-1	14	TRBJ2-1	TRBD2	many	TGCAGTGTGTCCGGGACTAGCAGTTACAATGAGCAGTTCTTC	CSVSGTSSYNEQFF
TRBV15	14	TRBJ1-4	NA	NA	TGTGCCACCAGCAGTGGTCAGCTCCAAGAAAAACTGTTTTTT	CATSSGQLQEKLFF
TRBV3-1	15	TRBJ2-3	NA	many	TGTGCCAGCAGCCGTCTAGCGTTCCGCACAGATACGCAGTATTTT	CASSRLAFRTDTQYF
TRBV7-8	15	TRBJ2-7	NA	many	TGTGCCAGCAGCTTCATTACAGGGATCTCCTACGAGCAGTACTTC	CASSFITGISYEQYF
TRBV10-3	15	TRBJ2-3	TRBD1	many	TGTGCCATCAGTGGGGGACAGTGGGGGACAGATACGCAGTATTTT	CAISGGQWGTDTQYF
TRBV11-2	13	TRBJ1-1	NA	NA	TGTGCCAGCAGCCCTGACGGGAACACTGAAGCTTTCTTT	CASSPDGNTEAFF
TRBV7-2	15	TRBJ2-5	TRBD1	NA	TGTGCCAGCAGCTTTTCAGGGGGTTCCCAAGAGACCCAGTACTTC	CASSFSGGSQETQYF
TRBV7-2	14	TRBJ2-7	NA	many	TGTGCCAGCAGCTTATATTGGCTAGCAAACGAGCAGTACTTC	CASSLYWLANEQYF
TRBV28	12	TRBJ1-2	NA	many	TGTGCCAGCAGTATCCAGGGCCATGGCTACACCTTC	CASSIQGHGYTF
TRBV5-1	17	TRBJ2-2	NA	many	TGCGCCAGCAGCTTGGGTATTTCTGGGTCCTCGACCGGGGAGCTGTTTTTT	CASSLGISGSSTGELFF
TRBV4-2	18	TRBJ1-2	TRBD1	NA	TGTGCCAGCAGCCAAGACCCTGGACAGGGGCTCGAGTTCTATGGCTACACCTTC	CASSQDPGQGLEFYGYTF
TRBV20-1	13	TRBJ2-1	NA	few	TGCAGTCCGTGGGACTCCAGAAACAATGAGCAGTTCTTC	CSPWDSRNNEQFF
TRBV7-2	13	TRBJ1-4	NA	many	TGTGCCAGCAGCTTAGGACGCGGGGAAAAACTGTTTTTT	CASSLGRGEKLFF
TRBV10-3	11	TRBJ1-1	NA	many	TGTGCCATCAGTGGGGGGACTGAAGCTTTCTTT	CAISGGTEAFF
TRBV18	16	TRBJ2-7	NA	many	TGTGCCAGCTCGCCCAACTATAACGGGGCGTCATCCGAGCAGTACTTC	CASSPNYNGASSEQYF
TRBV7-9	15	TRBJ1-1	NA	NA	TGTGCCAGCAGCTCGATCCGGGACCAAGGAAATGAAGCTTTCTTT	CASSSIRDQGNEAFF
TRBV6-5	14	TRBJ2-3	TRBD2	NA	TGTGCCAGCAGTTACACGCGGGGGGGGGATACGCAGTATTTT	CASSYTRGGDTQYF
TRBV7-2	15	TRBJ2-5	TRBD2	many	TGTGCCAGCATGAGAGCGGGCGGGAGGCAGGGGACCCAGTACTTC	CASMRAGGRQGTQYF
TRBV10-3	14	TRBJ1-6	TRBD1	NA	TGTGCCATCAGTGGGACAGGGGACGCTTCACCCCTCCACTTT	CAISGTGDASPLHF
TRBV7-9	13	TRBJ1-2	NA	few	TGTGCCAGCAGCTTAGTAGCGGGAAATGGCTACACCTTC	CASSLVAGNGYTF
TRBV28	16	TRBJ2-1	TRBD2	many	TGTGCCAGCAGTTCCCTAGCGGGAGGACCTTACAATGAGCAGTTCTTC	CASSSLAGGPYNEQFF
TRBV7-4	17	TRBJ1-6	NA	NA	TGTGCCAGCAGCCCGTGTCACAGAAGCTCCTATAATTCACCCCTCCACTTT	CASSPCHRSSYNSPLHF
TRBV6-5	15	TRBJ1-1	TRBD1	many	TGTGCCAGCAGTTCCGAGGGACAGTACGGCACTGAAGCTTTCTTT	CASSSEGQYGTEAFF
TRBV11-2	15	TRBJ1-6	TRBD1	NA	TGTGCCAGCACCCGCGGGGGACAGGGGACTTCACCCCTCCACTTT	CASTRGGQGTSPLHF
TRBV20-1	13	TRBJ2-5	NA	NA	TGCAGTGCTAGAGAGCGATCCCTAGAGACCCAGTACTTC	CSARERSLETQYF
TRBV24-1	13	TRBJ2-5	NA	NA	TGTGCCACCAGTGAGTCGTACCAAGAGACCCAGTACTTC	CATSESYQETQYF